This T cell receptor beta chain was documented in a study of T-cell reconstitution after alpha-beta-depleted transplantation in children. Unique molecular identifiers were incorporated during preparation of the TCRbeta library. TCRdb reanalysed the PCR reads using MiXCR and keeps one entry per CDR3 protein. The table shows about a million distinct CDR3 sequences, with about 26% occurring only once. This clonotype was seen more than once but under ten times. Its antigen is not known. Germline CDR1 SQVTM, CDR2 ANQGSEA. The CDR3 is 14 residues long. Trimming shortened V by 1 base and J by 2 bases, and 11 bases separated the two germline ends. Study results and caveats: Diversity of TCRbeta at day 60 was high in some patients, arising from surviving recipient T cells and thymic progenitors. From newly produced T cells came most of the T-cell counts and diversity one year after transplant.

The sample in question was PBMCs, mostly from graft donor cells, obtained 360 days after TCRalphabeta/CD19-depleted stem cell transplant. The TCR comes from a boy under two years old who had a stem cell transplant for SCID, so the T cells may come from the graft donor. The V gene is TRBV29-1, the J gene TRBJ2-5; a possible D gene is TRBD2 (6 bases). The CDR3 here is CSVEGSGVQETQYF. In DNA, the CDR3 is TGCAGCGTTGAAGGTTCGGGGGTTCAAGAGACCCAGTACTTC.